The source of this TCR beta chain is a study of T cell changes during pregnancy in multiple sclerosis. This CDR3 has 14 residues. CDR1 LNHNV and CDR2 YYDKDF come from the germline V gene (reference sequence). The germline V and J ends were trimmed by 3 bases and 11 bases, with 19 bases remaining between them. TCRdb keeps only in-frame clones here, not all; method: immunoSEQ multiplex PCR. The sample has 20,000 to 25,000 clones; approximately 90% are singletons. The TCR comes from a female donor in good health, enrolled as a control in a pregnancy study. Specimen: CD8+ T cells from peripheral blood mononuclear cells, collected in the first trimester of pregnancy. The chain joins TRBV15 to TRBJ2-5; D may be TRBD2 (5 bases). DNA for the CDR3: TGTGCCACCAGCAGGGCAGAAGCGGTGAGTGAGCAGTACTTC. Residues: CATSRAEAVSEQYF.